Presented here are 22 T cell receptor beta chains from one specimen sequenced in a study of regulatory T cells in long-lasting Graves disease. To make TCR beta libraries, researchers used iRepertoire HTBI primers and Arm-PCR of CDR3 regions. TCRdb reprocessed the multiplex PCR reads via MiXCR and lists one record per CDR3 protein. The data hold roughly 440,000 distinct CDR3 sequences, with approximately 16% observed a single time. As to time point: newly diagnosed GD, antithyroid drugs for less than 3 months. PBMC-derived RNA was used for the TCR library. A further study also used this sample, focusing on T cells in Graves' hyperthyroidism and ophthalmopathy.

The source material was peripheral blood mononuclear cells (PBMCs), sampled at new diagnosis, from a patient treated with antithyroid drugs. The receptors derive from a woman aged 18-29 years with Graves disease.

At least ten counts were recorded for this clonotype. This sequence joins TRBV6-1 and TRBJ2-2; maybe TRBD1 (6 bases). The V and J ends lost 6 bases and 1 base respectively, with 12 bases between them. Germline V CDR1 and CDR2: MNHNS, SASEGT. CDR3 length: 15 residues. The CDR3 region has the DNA TGTGCCAGCAGGGAACAGGGAAAGAACACCGGGGAGCTGTTTTTT. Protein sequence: CASREQGKNTGELFF.

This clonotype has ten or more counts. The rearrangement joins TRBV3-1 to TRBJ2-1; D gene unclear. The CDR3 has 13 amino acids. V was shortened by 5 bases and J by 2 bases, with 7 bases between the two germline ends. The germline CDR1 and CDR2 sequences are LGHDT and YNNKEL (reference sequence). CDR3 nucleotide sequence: TGTGCCAGCAGCGCGGACCCCTACAATGAGCAGTTCTTC. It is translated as CASSADPYNEQFF.

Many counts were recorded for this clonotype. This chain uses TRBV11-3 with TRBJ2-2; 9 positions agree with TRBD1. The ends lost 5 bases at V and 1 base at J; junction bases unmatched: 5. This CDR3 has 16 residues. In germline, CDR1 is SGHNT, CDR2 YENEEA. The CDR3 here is CASSRRQGGNTGELFF. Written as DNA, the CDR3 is TGTGCCAGCAGCAGACGACAGGGGGGGAACACCGGGGAGCTGTTTTTT. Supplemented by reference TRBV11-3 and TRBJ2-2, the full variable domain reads EAGVVQSPRYKIIEKKQPVAFWCNPISGHNTLYWYLQNLGQGPELLIRYENEEAVDDSQLPKDRFSAERLKGVDSTLKIQPAELGDSAVYLCASSRRQGGNTGELFFGEGSRLTVL.

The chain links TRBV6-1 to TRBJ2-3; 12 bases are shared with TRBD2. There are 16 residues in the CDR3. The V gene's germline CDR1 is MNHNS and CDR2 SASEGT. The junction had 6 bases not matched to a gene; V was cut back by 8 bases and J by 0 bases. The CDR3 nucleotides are TGTGCCAGCGGAGGGGGGACTAGCGGGAGCACAGATACGCAGTATTTT. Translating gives CASGGGTSGSTDTQYF.

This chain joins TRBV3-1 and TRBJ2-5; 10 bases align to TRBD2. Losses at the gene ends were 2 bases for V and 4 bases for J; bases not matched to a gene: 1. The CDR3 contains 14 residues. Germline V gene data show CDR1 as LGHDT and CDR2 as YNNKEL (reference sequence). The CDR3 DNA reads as TGTGCCAGCAGCCAAAGGACTAGCGGAGAGACCCAGTACTTC. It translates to CASSQRTSGETQYF.

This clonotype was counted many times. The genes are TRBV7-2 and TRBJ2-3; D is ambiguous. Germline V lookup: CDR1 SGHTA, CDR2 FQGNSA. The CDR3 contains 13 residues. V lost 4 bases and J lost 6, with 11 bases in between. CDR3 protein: CASSSTRRDTQYF. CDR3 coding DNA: TGTGCCAGCAGCTCGACCCGTAGGGATACGCAGTATTTT.

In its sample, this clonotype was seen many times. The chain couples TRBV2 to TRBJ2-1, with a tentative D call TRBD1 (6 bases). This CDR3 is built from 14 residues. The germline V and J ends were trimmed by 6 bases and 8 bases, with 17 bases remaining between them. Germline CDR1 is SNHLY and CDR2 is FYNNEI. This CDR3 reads CASSPPNRAHEQFF. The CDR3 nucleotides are TGTGCCAGCAGCCCCCCCAACAGGGCACATGAGCAGTTCTTC.

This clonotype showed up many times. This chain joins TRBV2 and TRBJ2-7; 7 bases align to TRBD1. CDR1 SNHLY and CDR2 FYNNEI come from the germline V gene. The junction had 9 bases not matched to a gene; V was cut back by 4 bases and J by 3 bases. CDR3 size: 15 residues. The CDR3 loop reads CASSAQGRGLYEQYF. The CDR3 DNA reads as TGTGCCAGCAGTGCACAGGGGCGCGGGCTCTACGAGCAGTACTTC.

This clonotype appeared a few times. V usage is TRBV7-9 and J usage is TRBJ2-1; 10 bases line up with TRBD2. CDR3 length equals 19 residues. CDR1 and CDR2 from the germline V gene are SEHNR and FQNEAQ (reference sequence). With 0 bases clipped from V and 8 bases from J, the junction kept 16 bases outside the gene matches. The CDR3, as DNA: TGTGCCAGCAGCTTAGCGCAGCGGGAGGGCCACTTTTCTGTCCATGAGCAGTTCTTC. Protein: CASSLAQREGHFSVHEQFF.

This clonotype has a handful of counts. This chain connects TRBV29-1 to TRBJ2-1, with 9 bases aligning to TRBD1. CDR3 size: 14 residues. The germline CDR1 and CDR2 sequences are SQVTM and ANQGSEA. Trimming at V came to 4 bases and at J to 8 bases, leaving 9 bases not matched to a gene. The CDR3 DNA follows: TGCAGCGTTGGAGGGACAGGGATTAAAGATGAGCAGTTCTTC. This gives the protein CSVGGTGIKDEQFF.

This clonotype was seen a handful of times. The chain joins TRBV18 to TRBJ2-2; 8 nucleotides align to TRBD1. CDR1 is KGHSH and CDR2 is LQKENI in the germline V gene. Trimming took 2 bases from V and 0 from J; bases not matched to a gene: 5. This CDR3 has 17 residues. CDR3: CASSPFRTGSNTGELFF. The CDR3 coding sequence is TGTGCCAGCTCACCATTCAGGACAGGGTCGAACACCGGGGAGCTGTTTTTT.

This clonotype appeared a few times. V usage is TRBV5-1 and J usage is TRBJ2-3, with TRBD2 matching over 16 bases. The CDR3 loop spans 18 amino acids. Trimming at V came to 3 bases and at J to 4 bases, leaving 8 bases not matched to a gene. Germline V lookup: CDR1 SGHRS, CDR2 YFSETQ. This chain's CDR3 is CASSSRPGTSGRADTQYF. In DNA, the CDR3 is TGCGCCAGCAGCTCTCGGCCCGGGACTAGCGGGAGGGCAGATACGCAGTATTTT.

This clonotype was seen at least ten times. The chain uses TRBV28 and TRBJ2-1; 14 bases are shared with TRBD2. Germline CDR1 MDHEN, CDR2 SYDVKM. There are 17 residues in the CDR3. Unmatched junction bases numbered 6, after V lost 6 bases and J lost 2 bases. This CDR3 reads CASRTGLAGVAYNEQFF. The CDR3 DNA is TGTGCCAGCAGGACGGGACTAGCGGGAGTCGCCTACAATGAGCAGTTCTTC.

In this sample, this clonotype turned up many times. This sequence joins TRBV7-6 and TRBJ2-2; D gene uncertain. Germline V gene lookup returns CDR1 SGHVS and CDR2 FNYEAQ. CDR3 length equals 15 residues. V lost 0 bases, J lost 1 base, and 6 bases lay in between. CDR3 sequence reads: CASSLAVGNTGELFF. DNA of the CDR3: TGTGCCAGCAGCTTAGCGGTTGGGAACACCGGGGAGCTGTTTTTT. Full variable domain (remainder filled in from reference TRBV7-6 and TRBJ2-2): GAGVSQSPRYKVTKRGQDVALRCDPISGHVSLYWYRQALGQGPEFLTYFNYEAQQDKSGLPNDRFSAERPEGSISTLTIQRTEQRDSAMYRCASSLAVGNTGELFFGEGSRLTVL.

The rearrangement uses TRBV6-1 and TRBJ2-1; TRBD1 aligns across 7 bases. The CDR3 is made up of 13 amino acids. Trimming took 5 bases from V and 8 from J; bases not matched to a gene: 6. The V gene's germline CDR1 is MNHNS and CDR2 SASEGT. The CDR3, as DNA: TGTGCCAGCAGTAGGACAGGTGGCTATGAGCAGTTCTTC. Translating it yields CASSRTGGYEQFF.

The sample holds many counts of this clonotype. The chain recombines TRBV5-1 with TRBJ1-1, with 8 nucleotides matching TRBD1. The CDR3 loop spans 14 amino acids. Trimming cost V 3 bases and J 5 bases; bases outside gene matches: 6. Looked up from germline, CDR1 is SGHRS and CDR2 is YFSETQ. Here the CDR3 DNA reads TGCGCCAGCAGCTCTCAGGGGGCCGGAACTGAAGCTTTCTTT. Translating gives CASSSQGAGTEAFF.

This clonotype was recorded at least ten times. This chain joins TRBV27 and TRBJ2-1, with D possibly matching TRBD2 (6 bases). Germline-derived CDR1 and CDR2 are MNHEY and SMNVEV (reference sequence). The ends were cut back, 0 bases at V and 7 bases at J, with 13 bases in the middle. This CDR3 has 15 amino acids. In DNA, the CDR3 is TGTGCCAGCAGTTTATCTAAGGGACTCTGGAATGAGCAGTTCTTC. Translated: CASSLSKGLWNEQFF.

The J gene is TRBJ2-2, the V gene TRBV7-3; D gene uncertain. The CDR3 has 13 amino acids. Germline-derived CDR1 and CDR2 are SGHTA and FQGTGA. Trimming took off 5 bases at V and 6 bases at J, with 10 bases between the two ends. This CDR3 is CASSNTRSGELFF. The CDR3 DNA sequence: TGTGCCAGCAGCAATACCAGGTCCGGGGAGCTGTTTTTT.

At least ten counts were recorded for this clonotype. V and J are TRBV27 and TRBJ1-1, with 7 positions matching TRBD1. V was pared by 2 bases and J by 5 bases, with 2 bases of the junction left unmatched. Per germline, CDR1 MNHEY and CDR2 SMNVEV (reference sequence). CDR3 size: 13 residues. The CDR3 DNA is TGTGCCAGCAGTTTAGAGGGGGCTACTGAAGCTTTCTTT. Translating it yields CASSLEGATEAFF.

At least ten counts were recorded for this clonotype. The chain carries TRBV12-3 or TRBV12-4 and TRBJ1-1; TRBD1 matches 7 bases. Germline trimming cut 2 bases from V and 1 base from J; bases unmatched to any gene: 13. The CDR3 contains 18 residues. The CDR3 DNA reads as TGTGCCAGCAGTTTACCAAGAGACAGGGCCTTACAGAACACTGAAGCTTTCTTT. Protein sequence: CASSLPRDRALQNTEAFF.

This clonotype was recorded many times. CDR3 sequence: CASSLAFSVRYQETQYF. CDR3 DNA: TGTGCCAGCAGCTTAGCGTTTAGCGTGAGGTACCAAGAGACCCAGTACTTC. The chain combines TRBV11-1 with TRBJ2-5; D possibly corresponds to TRBD2 (5 bases). Looked up from germline, CDR1 is SGHAT and CDR2 is FQDESV (reference sequence). Trimming took off 0 bases at V and 0 bases at J, with 14 bases between the two ends. There are 17 residues in the CDR3. The variable domain in full, with the rest retrieved from reference TRBV11-1 and TRBJ2-5, is EAEVAQSPRYKITEKSQAVAFWCDPISGHATLYWYRQILGQGPELLVQFQDESVVDDSQLPKDRFSAERLKGVDSTLKIQPAELGDSAMYLCASSLAFSVRYQETQYFGPGTRLLVL.

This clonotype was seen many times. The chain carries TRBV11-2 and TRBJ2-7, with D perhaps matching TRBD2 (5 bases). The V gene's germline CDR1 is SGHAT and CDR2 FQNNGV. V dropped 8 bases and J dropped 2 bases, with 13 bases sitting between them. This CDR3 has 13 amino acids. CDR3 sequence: CASAGHTTYEQYF. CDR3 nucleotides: TGTGCCAGCGCGGGCCATACAACCTACGAGCAGTACTTC.